The clone carrying this T cell receptor (beta chain) was detected ten times or more. These data come from a study of T cells in Graves' hyperthyroidism and ophthalmopathy. Overall study context: The blood sample was taken at first diagnosis, before treatment began.

The source material, RNA transcripts, was used to amplify TCR beta CDR3 regions. TCR CDR3 regions were first amplified by RT-PCR with HTBI primers. TCRdb itself ran the multiplex PCR reads through MiXCR, one entry per CDR3 protein. The table includes about 350,000 distinct CDR3 sequences, over 11% detected once. The CDR3 covers 11 residues. V was cut by 5 bases and J by 10 bases, with 11 bases left in between. CDR1 and CDR2 (germline): SGHAT, FQNNGV. Sequences were obtained from blood. This receptor was taken from a woman between 25 and 40 years old with Graves' hyperthyroidism. The chain couples TRBV11-2 to TRBJ1-1; D is possibly TRBD1 (6 bases). The CDR3 nucleotides read TGTGCCAGCAGCCCTGGGGGGGCAGCTTTCTTT. This sequence encodes CASSPGGAAFF.